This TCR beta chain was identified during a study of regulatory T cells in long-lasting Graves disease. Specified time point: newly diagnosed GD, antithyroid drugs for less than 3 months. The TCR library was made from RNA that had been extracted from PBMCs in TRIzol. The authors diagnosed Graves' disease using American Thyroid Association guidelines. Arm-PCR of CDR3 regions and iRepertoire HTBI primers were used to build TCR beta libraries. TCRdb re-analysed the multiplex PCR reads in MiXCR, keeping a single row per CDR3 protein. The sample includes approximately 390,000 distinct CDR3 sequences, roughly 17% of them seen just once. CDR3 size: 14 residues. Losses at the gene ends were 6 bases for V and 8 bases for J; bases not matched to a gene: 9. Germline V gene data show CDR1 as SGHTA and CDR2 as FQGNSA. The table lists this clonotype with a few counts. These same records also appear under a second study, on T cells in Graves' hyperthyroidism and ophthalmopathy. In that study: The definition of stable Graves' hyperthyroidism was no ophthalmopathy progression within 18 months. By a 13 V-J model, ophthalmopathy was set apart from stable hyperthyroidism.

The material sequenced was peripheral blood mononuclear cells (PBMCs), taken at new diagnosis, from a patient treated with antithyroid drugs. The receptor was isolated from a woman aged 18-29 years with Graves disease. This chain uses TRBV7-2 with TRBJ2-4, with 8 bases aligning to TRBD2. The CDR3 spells CASRSSNGRDIQYF. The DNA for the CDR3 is TGTGCCAGCAGATCTTCCAACGGGAGGGACATTCAGTACTTC.